Below, 28 T cell receptor beta chains from the same sample are listed, as sequenced in a study of shared clonotypes between healthy human individuals. Measured with immunoSEQ multiplex PCR; TCRdb has only the in-frame clones, and not every one. The sample carries 2 million to 2.5 million clones, about 90% recorded once. The sequenced material came from naive CD4+ T cells from PBMCs. The subset here: CD45RA+ positively selected. These receptors were collected from a man between 18 and 35 years old in good health. Some clones in this sample may be carry-over from other donors' samples.

The gene calls are TRBV28 and TRBJ1-5; D uncertain. The CDR3 sequence is 15 residues long. V dropped 5 bases and J dropped 5 bases, with 16 bases sitting between them. The germline gives CDR1 MDHEN, CDR2 SYDVKM. The DNA of the CDR3 is TGTGCCAGCAGTCCGTACCCCGGTCGACATCAGCCCCAGCATTTT. This translates into CASSPYPGRHQPQHF.

In its sample, this clone was seen once. This rearrangement joins TRBV6-5 to TRBJ1-1; D unclear. The ends were cut back, 7 bases at V and 0 bases at J, with 12 bases in the middle. Germline loops: CDR1 MNHEY, CDR2 SVGAGI. The CDR3 consists of 14 residues. CDR3 DNA sequence: TGTGCCAGCACTCGAGTAGGTTTGAACACTGAAGCTTTCTTT. Protein: CASTRVGLNTEAFF.

This chain links TRBV29-1 with TRBJ1-3; D unresolved. Germline values: CDR1 SQVTM, CDR2 ANQGSEA. With 6 bases removed from V and 3 bases from J, the gap between germline ends came to 15 bases. The CDR3 is 14 amino acids. The CDR3 coding sequence is TGCAGCGTCGCATACCTGGGTAGTGGAAACACCATATATTTT. Translated, it gives CSVAYLGSGNTIYF. The whole variable domain, remainder taken from reference TRBV29-1 and TRBJ1-3, is SAVISQKPSRDICQRGTSLTIQCQVDSQVTMMFWYRQQPGQSLTLIATANQGSEATYESGFVIDKFPISRPNLTFSTLTVSNMSPEDSSIYLCSVAYLGSGNTIYFGEGSWLTVV.

V and J are TRBV11-2 and TRBJ1-1; D is perhaps TRBD1 (6 bases). Looked up from germline, CDR1 is SGHAT and CDR2 is FQNNGV. The CDR3 has 13 amino acids. The ends were cut back, 6 bases at V and 4 bases at J, with 12 bases in the middle. CDR3 in amino acids: CASRARGTTEAFF. The DNA of the CDR3 is TGTGCCAGCAGGGCCAGGGGTACCACTGAAGCTTTCTTT.

This sequence joins TRBV7-3 and TRBJ2-7; D is possibly TRBD2 (6 bases). CDR1 and CDR2 from the germline V gene are SGHTA and FQGTGA. The CDR3 totals 16 residues. V was shortened by 5 bases and J by 5 bases, with 22 bases between the two germline ends. CDR3 sequence (DNA): TGTGCCAGCAGCCGTAGTGGGGGGAAGATCCTCCACGAGCAGTACTTC. It translates to CASSRSGGKILHEQYF.

The rearrangement uses TRBV5-1 and TRBJ2-4; D not certain. In germline, CDR1 is SGHRS, CDR2 YFSETQ. The V gene lost 0 bases and the J gene lost 3 bases, with 10 bases spanning the gap. The CDR3 totals 15 residues. CDR3 coding DNA: TGCGCCAGCAGCTTGGAGGCAGCAGGCAAAAACATTCAGTACTTC. It yields the protein CASSLEAAGKNIQYF. The full variable domain, in which reference TRBV5-1 and TRBJ2-4 provide the parts outside the CDR3, is KAGVTQTPRYLIKTRGQQVTLSCSPISGHRSVSWYQQTPGQGLQFLFEYFSETQRNKGNFPGRFSGRQFSNSRSEMNVSTLELGDSALYLCASSLEAAGKNIQYFGAGTRLSVL.

The count of this clone is one. The rearrangement joins TRBV19 to TRBJ2-5, with 8 nucleotides matching TRBD1. The germline gives CDR1 LNHDA, CDR2 SQIVND (reference sequence). Trimming took 3 bases from V and 6 from J; bases not matched to a gene: 6. This CDR3 region has 14 residues. The CDR3 loop reads CASSIMTGEQTQYF. CDR3 coding DNA: TGTGCCAGTAGTATTATGACAGGGGAACAGACCCAGTACTTC. Together with reference TRBV19 and TRBJ2-5, the CDR3 gives the full variable domain: DGGITQSPKYLFRKEGQNVTLSCEQNLNHDAMYWYRQDPGQGLRLIYYSQIVNDFQKGDIAEGYSVSREKKESFPLTVTSAQKNPTAFYLCASSIMTGEQTQYFGPGTRLLVL.

The V call is TRBV27, the J call TRBJ1-1, with D perhaps matching TRBD1 (6 bases). The CDR3 runs 14 residues. The V gene's germline CDR1 is MNHEY and CDR2 SMNVEV (reference sequence). V shed 4 bases and J shed 1 base, with 10 bases lying between them. In DNA, the CDR3 is TGTGCCAGCAGTTCCGACAGGCGGAACACTGAAGCTTTCTTT. Its protein product is CASSSDRRNTEAFF.

V and J are TRBV5-1 and TRBJ2-4, with 9 bases that match TRBD1. The trim removed 3 bases at V and 0 bases at J, leaving 7 bases unmatched. The germline CDR1 and CDR2 sequences are SGHRS and YFSETQ. The CDR3 runs to 17 residues. The CDR3 is CASSWGGDRVAKNIQYF. CDR3 in DNA: TGCGCCAGCAGCTGGGGAGGGGACAGGGTAGCCAAAAACATTCAGTACTTC. Using reference TRBV5-1 and TRBJ2-4 for the parts outside the CDR3, the full variable domain is KAGVTQTPRYLIKTRGQQVTLSCSPISGHRSVSWYQQTPGQGLQFLFEYFSETQRNKGNFPGRFSGRQFSNSRSEMNVSTLELGDSALYLCASSWGGDRVAKNIQYFGAGTRLSVL.

V usage is TRBV28 and J usage is TRBJ2-3; no clear D gene. The CDR3 contains 14 residues. Looked up from germline, CDR1 is MDHEN and CDR2 is SYDVKM. The V and J ends lost 10 bases and 5 bases respectively, with 19 bases between them. CDR3 nucleotides: TGTGCCATCCTCCGGGCCCCGGGTGAAGATACGCAGTATTTT. Translation: CAILRAPGEDTQYF. The complete variable domain, with remaining parts taken from reference TRBV28 and TRBJ2-3, reads DVKVTQSSRYLVKRTGEKVFLECVQDMDHENMFWYRQDPGLGLRLIYFSYDVKMKEKGDIPEGYSVSREKKERFSLILESASTNQTSMYLCAILRAPGEDTQYFGPGTRLTVL.

This clone was picked up a small number of times. The V gene is TRBV27, the J gene TRBJ1-5; D is perhaps TRBD1 (5 bases). CDR3 size: 16 residues. Germline CDR1 and CDR2: MNHEY and SMNVEV (reference sequence). Trimming pared 8 bases from V and 3 bases from J, leaving 20 bases between. This chain's CDR3 is CASRPWDGRSNQPQHF. CDR3 bases: TGTGCCAGCCGGCCTTGGGACGGGAGATCCAATCAGCCCCAGCATTTT.

The chain is built from TRBV9 and TRBJ2-3, with D tentatively TRBD1 or TRBD2 (5 bases each). CDR3 size: 14 residues. Per germline, CDR1 SGDLS and CDR2 YYNGEE. V gave up 5 bases and J gave up 5 bases, with 15 bases separating them. The CDR3 bases are TGTGCCAGCAGTCCGGTGGGGGTGGTAGATACGCAGTATTTT. It translates to CASSPVGVVDTQYF.

The V gene is TRBV11-2, the J gene TRBJ2-7; maybe TRBD2 (6 bases). The CDR3 covers 14 residues. CDR1 is SGHAT, CDR2 FQNNGV, per germline. V dropped 0 bases and J dropped 4 bases, with 10 bases sitting between them. Here the CDR3 DNA reads TGTGCCAGCAGCTTAGATGGCGGGATGTACGAGCAGTACTTC. It yields the protein CASSLDGGMYEQYF.

The chain couples TRBV7-3 to TRBJ1-1, with TRBD1 matching over 8 bases. Germline V gives CDR1 SGHTA, CDR2 FQGTGA. V was pared by 5 bases and J by 3 bases, with 8 bases of the junction left unmatched. The CDR3 totals 15 residues. CDR3 sequence reads: CASSPAGQGDTEAFF. CDR3 DNA sequence: TGTGCCAGCAGCCCGGCCGGACAGGGAGACACTGAAGCTTTCTTT.

The gene calls are TRBV23-1 and TRBJ2-1; 11 bases map to TRBD2. TRBV23-1 is an open reading frame, and its role is uncertain. V dropped 0 bases and J dropped 7; count of bases not matched to a gene: 5. The CDR3 contains 16 residues. CDR3 bases: TGCGCCAGCAGTCAATCGGAGGCTAGCGGGAGGAATGAGCAGTTCTTC. Translating it yields CASSQSEASGRNEQFF.

The V gene is TRBV28, the J gene TRBJ2-1; the match to TRBD2 covers 7 bases. This CDR3 has 16 residues. Germline-derived CDR1 and CDR2 are MDHEN and SYDVKM. V trimming: 5 bases; J trimming: 0 bases; junction bases outside the gene matches: 7. CDR3: CASSRDYLISYNEQFF. Here the CDR3 DNA reads TGTGCCAGCAGTCGGGACTACCTAATCTCCTACAATGAGCAGTTCTTC.

The rearrangement links TRBV5-1 to TRBJ1-2, with a tentative D call TRBD1 (5 bases). The germline V gene encodes CDR1 SGHRS and CDR2 YFSETQ. The CDR3 consists of 16 residues. The V gene lost 3 bases and the J gene lost 4 bases, with 19 bases spanning the gap. In nucleotides, the CDR3 is TGCGCCAGCAGCTCCGGAGGGGCAGTGAGACCCTATGGCTACACCTTC. Translated, it gives CASSSGGAVRPYGYTF.

There are a few counts of this clone. V is TRBV6-1 and J is TRBJ2-1; the D gene is possibly TRBD2 (5 bases). The CDR3 loop spans 11 amino acids. CDR1 MNHNS and CDR2 SASEGT come from the germline V gene. The V end lost 6 bases, the J end lost 10 bases, and 10 bases lay between the germline ends. The CDR3: CASRNPGEQFF. The CDR3 coding sequence is TGTGCCAGCAGGAATCCGGGGGAGCAGTTCTTC.

The rearrangement joins TRBV6-4 to TRBJ2-5, with TRBD1 as a possible D gene (5 bases). Germline V gives CDR1 MRHNA, CDR2 SNTAGT. V was cut by 7 bases and J by 3 bases, with 18 bases left in between. There are 15 residues in the CDR3. In nucleotides, the CDR3 is TGTGCCAGCACCCCCGACAGACAGAGAAAAGAGACCCAGTACTTC. Translating it yields CASTPDRQRKETQYF.

Regarding this clone: In the same sample, other DNA sequences code for this CDR3. The V gene is TRBV5-1, the J gene TRBJ2-1; the D call may be TRBD1 or TRBD2 (5 bases each). CDR3 length: 16 residues. Germline loops: CDR1 SGHRS, CDR2 YFSETQ. Trimming removed 0 bases at V and 3 bases at J, with 13 bases between. The CDR3 nucleotides are TGCGCCAGCAGCTTGGCCCGGGGCGCTGGCTACAATGAGCAGTTCTTC. Protein product: CASSLARGAGYNEQFF.

This chain connects TRBV7-3 to TRBJ2-3; D is possibly TRBD2 (6 bases). The CDR3 has 14 amino acids. In germline, CDR1 is SGHTA, CDR2 FQGTGA. V dropped 4 bases and J dropped 3 bases, with 11 bases sitting between them. The DNA for the CDR3 is TGTGCCAGCAGCTCCGGGAGTGGGACAGATACGCAGTATTTT. This sequence encodes CASSSGSGTDTQYF.

This chain links TRBV5-1 with TRBJ2-5; a possible D gene is TRBD2 (5 bases). With 4 bases removed from V and 5 bases from J, the gap between germline ends came to 18 bases. CDR3 length: 15 amino acids. Per the germline V gene, CDR1 is SGHRS and CDR2 is YFSETQ. For the CDR3, the DNA is TGCGCCAGCAGCACCCGAACGGGGTTCCGGGAGACCCAGTACTTC. Translation gives CASSTRTGFRETQYF.

V gene TRBV28 combines with J gene TRBJ1-3; a weak D match, TRBD1 (5 bases). Germline CDR1 MDHEN, CDR2 SYDVKM. The CDR3 is made up of 18 amino acids. Trimming left V 5 bases short and J 0 bases short, with 20 bases between. Written as DNA, the CDR3 is TGTGCCAGCAGTCAACTGCGCCAGGCAGGGAACTCTGGAAACACCATATATTTT. Amino acids: CASSQLRQAGNSGNTIYF.

This chain connects TRBV5-6 to TRBJ2-2, with 12 positions matching TRBD2. The junction had 10 bases not matched to a gene; V was cut back by 2 bases and J by 2 bases. This CDR3 has 19 amino acids. Germline V gives CDR1 SGHDT, CDR2 YYEEEE. This CDR3 reads CASSLIGLAGTVNTGELFF. CDR3 coding DNA: TGTGCCAGCAGCTTAATCGGACTAGCGGGAACTGTTAACACCGGGGAGCTGTTTTTT.

The chain joins TRBV20-1 to TRBJ2-7; 7 bases line up with TRBD1. The germline CDR1 and CDR2 sequences are DFQATT and SNEGSKA (reference sequence). Trimming removed 7 bases from V and 0 bases from J; junction bases left unmatched: 0. There are 11 residues in the CDR3. The CDR3 DNA is TGCAGTGGGGACAGCTCCTACGAGCAGTACTTC. Amino acids: CSGDSSYEQYF.

The chain joins TRBV5-1 to TRBJ2-2, with 7 bases matching TRBD2. With V trimmed by 0 bases and J by 4 bases, 3 bases remained unmatched. Germline values: CDR1 SGHRS, CDR2 YFSETQ. The CDR3 spans 15 residues. In nucleotides, the CDR3 is TGCGCCAGCAGCTTGGCTAGCGGACCCACCGGGGAGCTGTTTTTT. This translates into CASSLASGPTGELFF.

The chain combines TRBV7-9 with TRBJ2-7, with a weak D call TRBD1 (5 bases). V was trimmed by 5 bases and J by 9 bases, leaving 23 bases between them. This CDR3 is 15 amino acids long. Germline V gives CDR1 SEHNR, CDR2 FQNEAQ (reference sequence). The CDR3 coding sequence is TGTGCCAGCAGCGCGACAGTTCAACGTAATCAGTGGCAGTACTTC. It is translated as CASSATVQRNQWQYF. The full variable domain, with the rest looked up from reference TRBV7-9 and TRBJ2-7, is DTGVSQNPRHKITKRGQNVTFRCDPISEHNRLYWYRQTLGQGPEFLTYFQNEAQLEKSRLLSDRFSAERPKGSFSTLEIQRTEQGDSAMYLCASSATVQRNQWQYFGPGTRLTVT.

This clone was seen only a few times. V is TRBV28 and J is TRBJ1-5; maybe TRBD1 (6 bases). The V gene lost 3 bases and the J gene lost 2 bases, with 11 bases spanning the gap. The V gene's germline CDR1 is MDHEN and CDR2 SYDVKM. The CDR3 spans 15 residues. The chain's CDR3 is CASSLRRQGNQPQHF. CDR3 nucleotide sequence: TGTGCCAGCAGTTTGCGGAGACAGGGCAATCAGCCCCAGCATTTT. The full variable domain, in which reference TRBV28 and TRBJ1-5 provide the parts outside the CDR3, is DVKVTQSSRYLVKRTGEKVFLECVQDMDHENMFWYRQDPGLGLRLIYFSYDVKMKEKGDIPEGYSVSREKKERFSLILESASTNQTSMYLCASSLRRQGNQPQHFGDGTRLSIL.